The 17 T cell receptor beta chains presented below share a single source sample, sequenced in a study of early T cells in non-severe SARS-CoV-2 infection. TCRdb independently ran MiXCR on the 5' RACE reads; one entry per CDR3 protein. The sample has some 49,000 distinct CDR3 sequences, approximately 10% seen once; the top ten hold approximately 8.5%. Sequenced input: whole blood. The receptor set was obtained from an adult who was a healthcare worker with PCR-confirmed SARS-CoV-2 infection or an uninfected control (not recorded which).

Points on this clonotype: A single base separates this from a much larger clone, so it may be a read error. The chain carries TRBV7-9 and TRBJ1-6, with a tentative D call TRBD1 (5 bases). The CDR3 spans 16 residues. Germline V gene sequence: CDR1 SEHNR, CDR2 FQNEAQ (reference sequence). DNA for the CDR3: TGTGCCAGCAGCCCAAGAGGTACAGGCAGCGGATCACCCCTCCTCTTT. It codes for CASSPRGTGSGSPLLF. Using reference TRBV7-9 and TRBJ1-6 for the parts outside the CDR3, the full variable domain is DTGVSQNPRHKITKRGQNVTFRCDPISEHNRLYWYRQTLGQGPEFLTYFQNEAQLEKSRLLSDRFSAERPKGSFSTLEIQRTEQGDSAMYLCASSPRGTGSGSPLLFGNGTRLTVT.

This clonotype was seen ten or more times. The gene calls are TRBV29-1 and TRBJ1-3; D unresolved. V lost 5 bases and J lost 6, with 11 bases in between. Germline-derived CDR1 and CDR2 are SQVTM and ANQGSEA. This CDR3 comprises 12 residues. The CDR3 is CSVRAHLNTIYF. The CDR3 DNA reads as TGCAGCGTTCGGGCTCACCTAAACACCATATATTTT.

This clonotype was found many times. For the CDR3, the DNA is TGTGCCAGCAGCGTAGCGTTACTAGCGGGAGTTGGAGATACGCAGTATTTT. Its protein product is CASSVALLAGVGDTQYF. The chain joins TRBV9 to TRBJ2-3, with TRBD2 identical over 11 bases. Germline CDR1 SGDLS, CDR2 YYNGEE. V lost 0 bases, J lost 5 bases, and 8 bases stayed unmatched. The CDR3 has 17 residues.

This rearrangement joins TRBV10-2 to TRBJ2-5; D ambiguous. Trimming took 4 bases from V and 2 from J, leaving 14 bases between them. CDR3 size: 15 residues. Germline V CDR1 and CDR2: WSHSY, SAAADI. This chain's CDR3 is CASSGGDARQETQYF. In DNA form, the CDR3 reads TGCGCCAGCAGTGGGGGTGACGCGAGGCAAGAGACCCAGTACTTC.

This clonotype came up many times. The chain joins TRBV7-3 to TRBJ1-1; D is perhaps TRBD1 (5 bases). The V gene lost 1 base and the J gene lost 0 bases, with 6 bases spanning the gap. Germline V gene lookup returns CDR1 SGHTA and CDR2 FQGTGA. This CDR3 spans 14 amino acids. CDR3 protein: CASSLRGMNTEAFF. For the CDR3, the DNA is TGTGCCAGCAGCTTAAGGGGGATGAACACTGAAGCTTTCTTT.

This clonotype was observed a few times. The chain links TRBV28 to TRBJ1-1; maybe TRBD1 (5 bases). V was cut by 8 bases and J by 3 bases, with 22 bases left in between. CDR1 and CDR2 (germline): MDHEN, SYDVKM. This CDR3 has 16 amino acids. The CDR3 is CASDRPRGREDTEAFF. Written as DNA, the CDR3 is TGTGCCAGCGACCGCCCGCGGGGGAGAGAGGACACTGAAGCTTTCTTT.

This clonotype appeared many times. V gene TRBV7-8 combines with J gene TRBJ1-2; a possible D gene is TRBD1 (6 bases). The germline gives CDR1 SGHVS, CDR2 FQNEAQ. This CDR3 is built from 12 residues. V gave up 6 bases and J gave up 11 bases, with 16 bases separating them. This chain's CDR3 is CASSLVGGQYTF. The CDR3 DNA is TGTGCCAGCAGTCTAGTAGGGGGGCAGTACACCTTC.

The sample holds many counts of this clonotype. The chain couples TRBV18 to TRBJ1-2, with D possibly being TRBD1 (5 bases). The CDR3 totals 15 residues. The ends were cut back, 7 bases at V and 2 bases at J, with 17 bases in the middle. Germline V gene data show CDR1 as KGHSH and CDR2 as LQKENI. The CDR3: CASFTNTGTNYGYTF. DNA for the CDR3: TGTGCCAGCTTCACCAATACAGGAACAAACTATGGCTACACCTTC.

This sequence joins TRBV18 and TRBJ1-3; the match to TRBD1 covers 9 bases. Germline V gene lookup returns CDR1 KGHSH and CDR2 LQKENI. J gave up 0 bases and V 3 bases, and 6 bases lay outside the gene matches. CDR3 length equals 17 residues. The CDR3 loop is CASSPGQGPSSGNTIYF. As DNA, the CDR3 is TGTGCCAGCTCACCGGGACAGGGACCGAGCTCTGGAAACACCATATATTTT.

This clonotype was counted ten times or more. The genes are TRBV12-3 or TRBV12-4 and TRBJ2-7; perhaps TRBD2 as D (7 bases). Trimming stripped 8 bases from V and 2 bases from J, with 19 bases between. The CDR3 length is 15 residues. DNA of the CDR3: TGTGCCAGCCGCCCTCAGGGGAGGGGAACCTACGAGCAGTACTTC. Translation gives CASRPQGRGTYEQYF.

The chain combines TRBV11-1 with TRBJ2-3; D unresolved. Trimming pared 1 base from V and 0 bases from J, leaving 14 bases between. Germline V gene data show CDR1 as SGHAT and CDR2 as FQDESV (reference sequence). CDR3 length equals 17 residues. The CDR3 sequence is CASSLVRFKGSTDTQYF. CDR3 bases: TGTGCCAGCAGCTTAGTAAGATTCAAGGGAAGCACAGATACGCAGTATTTT.

V and J are TRBV11-2 and TRBJ2-7; D unclear. Germline loops: CDR1 SGHAT, CDR2 FQNNGV. The CDR3 runs 13 residues. The V and J ends lost 5 bases and 4 bases respectively, with 12 bases between them. The CDR3 region has the DNA TGTGCCAGCAGCCTCTATACATATTACGAGCAGTACTTC. As protein: CASSLYTYYEQYF. The complete variable domain, with remaining parts taken from reference TRBV11-2 and TRBJ2-7, reads EAGVAQSPRYKIIEKRQSVAFWCNPISGHATLYWYQQILGQGPKLLIQFQNNGVVDDSQLPKDRFSAERLKGVDSTLKIQPAKLEDSAVYLCASSLYTYYEQYFGPGTRLTVT.

This clonotype was counted many times. The chain couples TRBV20-1 to TRBJ2-1, with TRBD1 matching over 8 bases. Germline V gives CDR1 DFQATT, CDR2 SNEGSKA (reference sequence). V lost 0 bases, J lost 4 bases, and 2 bases stayed unmatched. The CDR3 length is 14 residues. CDR3 amino acids: CSAREQGAYNEQFF. The DNA of the CDR3 is TGCAGTGCTAGAGAGCAGGGGGCTTACAATGAGCAGTTCTTC.

This clonotype was observed many times. The chain joins TRBV3-1 to TRBJ2-5, with TRBD1 matching 7 bases. The germline V gene encodes CDR1 LGHDT and CDR2 YNNKEL (reference sequence). V lost 2 bases and J lost 3; bases outside the gene matches: 9. The CDR3 extends over 16 amino acids. The CDR3 sequence: CASSQPGTVIKETQYF. As DNA, the CDR3 is TGTGCCAGCAGCCAACCCGGGACAGTAATTAAAGAGACCCAGTACTTC.

The genes are TRBV5-6 and TRBJ1-1; TRBD1 matches 11 bases. This CDR3 contains 15 residues. Germline CDR1 reads SGHDT; CDR2 reads YYEEEE. V shed 2 bases, J shed 5 bases, and the junction held 5 bases outside the gene matches. The CDR3 DNA is TGTGCCAGCAGCTTAACCGGGACAGGGGGGACTGAAGCTTTCTTT. The encoded protein is CASSLTGTGGTEAFF.

The rearrangement links TRBV3-1 to TRBJ1-1; D remains ambiguous. V was cut by 2 bases and J by 0 bases, with 7 bases left in between. The CDR3 runs 14 residues. The germline gives CDR1 LGHDT, CDR2 YNNKEL (reference sequence). DNA for the CDR3: TGTGCCAGCAGCCAAAGGGCGGTGAACACTGAAGCTTTCTTT. It yields the protein CASSQRAVNTEAFF.

This clonotype was detected many times. The chain is built from TRBV28 and TRBJ2-7; D is uncertain. The CDR3 loop spans 13 amino acids. The germline gives CDR1 MDHEN, CDR2 SYDVKM. Between the trimmed V and J ends, which lost 3 bases and 3 bases, there was a span of 9 bases. CDR3 sequence reads: CASSLRTLYEQYF. For the CDR3, the DNA is TGTGCCAGCAGTTTGAGGACCCTCTACGAGCAGTACTTC. The full variable domain, in which reference TRBV28 and TRBJ2-7 provide the parts outside the CDR3, is DVKVTQSSRYLVKRTGEKVFLECVQDMDHENMFWYRQDPGLGLRLIYFSYDVKMKEKGDIPEGYSVSREKKERFSLILESASTNQTSMYLCASSLRTLYEQYFGPGTRLTVT.